The 16 T cell receptor beta chains listed next were all sequenced from one sample in a study of early T cells in non-severe SARS-CoV-2 infection. MiXCR, applied by TCRdb to the 5' RACE reads, yields one record per CDR3 protein. The data show 20,000 to 25,000 distinct CDR3 sequences, 5% seen once. Specimen: whole blood. Every receptor here comes from an adult who was a healthcare worker with PCR-confirmed SARS-CoV-2 infection or an uninfected control (not recorded which).

The rearrangement uses TRBV20-1 and TRBJ2-3, with D possibly being TRBD1 or TRBD2 (5 bases each). This CDR3 has 16 residues. Germline assignment: CDR1 DFQATT and CDR2 SNEGSKA (reference sequence). Trimming stripped 0 bases from V and 0 bases from J, with 13 bases between. CDR3 sequence (DNA): TGCAGTGCTAGAGAAGGGACCCGGCAAAGCACAGATACGCAGTATTTT. This encodes CSAREGTRQSTDTQYF.

Ten or more counts support this clonotype. The chain links TRBV7-8 to TRBJ2-7; D remains ambiguous. The V and J ends lost 1 base and 3 bases respectively, with 1 base between them. CDR3 length: 11 residues. The germline gives CDR1 SGHVS, CDR2 FQNEAQ. Here the CDR3 DNA reads TGTGCCAGCAGCTTAGTCTACGAGCAGTACTTC. Translating it yields CASSLVYEQYF.

This clonotype has at least ten counts. This chain joins TRBV5-4 and TRBJ2-7; 8 bases align to TRBD2. CDR1 and CDR2 (germline): SGHNT, YYREEE (reference sequence). Losses at the gene ends were 6 bases for V and 5 bases for J; bases not matched to a gene: 13. The length of the CDR3 is 15 residues. The CDR3 reads CASTMRAGGGDEQYF. Written as DNA, the CDR3 is TGTGCCAGCACCATGAGGGCGGGGGGCGGCGACGAGCAGTACTTC.

Only a few counts were recorded for this clonotype. This chain connects TRBV11-2 to TRBJ1-2, with TRBD1 as a possible D gene (5 bases). V lost 0 bases and J 3 bases, leaving 5 bases between the germline ends. The CDR3 is 13 amino acids. Germline V CDR1 and CDR2: SGHAT, FQNNGV. The CDR3 DNA reads as TGTGCCAGCAGCTTAGACAGGGACTATGGCTACACCTTC. Translating gives CASSLDRDYGYTF.

This sequence joins TRBV27 and TRBJ2-5; D remains ambiguous. Germline V lookup: CDR1 MNHEY, CDR2 SMNVEV (reference sequence). There are 11 residues in the CDR3. Trimming stripped 3 bases from V and 1 base from J, with 0 bases between. CDR3 nucleotides: TGTGCCAGCAGTTTCCAAGAGACCCAGTACTTC. Its translation: CASSFQETQYF.

This clonotype was detected many times. The chain recombines TRBV7-9 with TRBJ2-5; TRBD1 is a possible D gene (6 bases). Germline lookup yields CDR1 SEHNR and CDR2 FQNEAQ (reference sequence). CDR3 length: 14 amino acids. V shed 5 bases and J shed 2 bases, with 12 bases lying between them. This CDR3 reads CASSPQGQQETQYF. DNA for the CDR3: TGTGCCAGCAGCCCCCAGGGACAACAAGAGACCCAGTACTTC.

This clonotype was seen at least ten times. The rearrangement joins TRBV2 to TRBJ2-2, with 9 nucleotides matching TRBD1. Germline V CDR1 and CDR2: SNHLY, FYNNEI. V lost 7 bases to trimming and J lost 0 bases; unmatched junction nucleotides: 3. The CDR3 has 15 amino acids. The CDR3 spells CASTRTGANTGELFF. The CDR3 DNA reads TGTGCCAGCACCCGGACAGGGGCGAACACCGGGGAGCTGTTTTTT. Variable domain in full (rest from reference TRBV2 and TRBJ2-2): EPEVTQTPSHQVTQMGQEVILRCVPISNHLYFYWYRQILGQKVEFLVSFYNNEISEKSEIFDDQFSVERPDGSNFTLKIRSTKLEDSAMYFCASTRTGANTGELFFGEGSRLTVL.

This clonotype has a count of ten or more. The V gene is TRBV7-2, the J gene TRBJ1-2, with TRBD1 matching 8 bases. This CDR3 is 15 amino acids long. V shed 10 bases, J shed 8 bases, and the junction held 18 bases outside the gene matches. Germline CDR1 is SGHTA and CDR2 is FQGNSA. The CDR3 is CAISRQGAPEEGYTF. As DNA, the CDR3 is TGTGCCATCTCGCGGCAGGGGGCCCCCGAAGAGGGCTACACCTTC.

This clonotype was seen at least ten times. This chain joins TRBV20-1 and TRBJ2-1, with TRBD1 matching 8 bases. From germline, CDR1 is DFQATT and CDR2 SNEGSKA (reference sequence). Losses at the gene ends were 6 bases for V and 5 bases for J; bases not matched to a gene: 9. There are 14 residues in the CDR3. In DNA form, the CDR3 reads TGCAGTGCGACCCGAGGACAGGGACACAATGAGCAGTTCTTC. Its translation is CSATRGQGHNEQFF.

The J gene is TRBJ1-2, the V gene TRBV29-1; D remains unclear. The CDR3 covers 13 residues. Trimming removed 3 bases from V and 0 bases from J, with 8 bases in between. Germline-derived CDR1 and CDR2 are SQVTM and ANQGSEA. The CDR3 here is CSVERPANYGYTF. CDR3 bases: TGCAGCGTTGAGAGGCCCGCTAACTATGGCTACACCTTC.

The chain is built from TRBV29-1 and TRBJ2-3; TRBD2 might be the D (5 bases). The germline gives CDR1 SQVTM, CDR2 ANQGSEA. Trimming pared 8 bases from V and 5 bases from J, leaving 23 bases between. The CDR3 contains 15 residues. The CDR3 sequence: CSSTEGRPAVDTQYF. The CDR3 DNA follows: TGCAGCTCGACTGAAGGTCGGCCAGCGGTAGATACGCAGTATTTT.

The chain combines TRBV5-1 with TRBJ2-1; D gene unclear. There are 13 residues in the CDR3. V lost 4 bases and J 5 bases, leaving 10 bases between the germline ends. Germline loops: CDR1 SGHRS, CDR2 YFSETQ. The CDR3 coding sequence is TGCGCCAGCAGCAGGACGTGGCACAATGAGCAGTTCTTC. Translation gives CASSRTWHNEQFF.

This clonotype was observed a few times. The CDR3 nucleotides read TGCGCCAGCATGGGTCCGGGGAACACCGGGGAGCTGTTTTTT. This translates into CASMGPGNTGELFF. This chain uses TRBV10-1 with TRBJ2-2, with no clear D. In germline, CDR1 is WNHNN, CDR2 SYGVQD (reference sequence). V lost 7 bases and J 1 base, leaving 10 bases between the germline ends. CDR3 size: 14 residues.

This clonotype was counted ten times or more. The chain employs TRBV6-2 or TRBV6-3 and TRBJ1-2, with 7 bases fitting TRBD1. In germline, CDR1 is MNHEY, CDR2 SVGEGT. With 2 bases clipped from V and 8 bases from J, the junction kept 8 bases outside the gene matches. This CDR3 has 14 amino acids. The CDR3 bases are TGTGCCAGCAGTTACGAACGGACAGGTCAGGGCTACACCTTC. It codes for CASSYERTGQGYTF.

This clonotype is classed as medium-sized (0.01 to 0.1%). The chain links TRBV5-4 to TRBJ2-1, with D unresolved. The CDR3 extends over 14 amino acids. V lost 5 bases, J lost 8 bases, and 17 bases lay in between. The V gene's germline CDR1 is SGHNT and CDR2 YYREEE (reference sequence). This chain's CDR3 is CASSEHTGGHEQFF. CDR3 nucleotides: TGTGCCAGCAGTGAGCACACGGGCGGTCATGAGCAGTTCTTC.

Many counts were recorded for this clonotype. The CDR3: CASSLWSAGRYEQYF. CDR3 bases: TGTGCCAGCAGTTTATGGTCGGCAGGCCGATACGAGCAGTACTTC. The chain carries TRBV28 and TRBJ2-7; D ambiguous. V dropped 0 bases and J dropped 4 bases, with 13 bases sitting between them. The CDR3 totals 15 residues. Germline assignment: CDR1 MDHEN and CDR2 SYDVKM.